Each of the 9 T cell receptor beta chains below was sequenced from the same sample in a study of T cell repertoires in aging, cancer and after chemotherapy. TRB rearrangements spanning V, D and J were amplified using mixed TRB-A/B primers. TCRdb itself ran the multiplex PCR reads through MiXCR, one entry per CDR3 protein. Of about 10,000 distinct CDR3 sequences in the sample, under 45% were seen once. Peripheral blood genomic DNA, not sorted cells or RNA, was the template. Sequenced input: blood. These receptors came from a human donor in good health.

The chain joins TRBV5-6 to TRBJ1-1; 9 bases map to TRBD1. V was pared by 4 bases and J by 1 base, with 11 bases of the junction left unmatched. Germline lookup yields CDR1 SGHDT and CDR2 YYEEEE. The length of the CDR3 is 17 residues. CDR3 residues: CASSGSRTGESNTEAFF. The CDR3 DNA reads TGTGCCAGCAGCGGCAGTAGGACAGGGGAATCGAACACTGAAGCTTTCTTT.

V gene TRBV20-1 combines with J gene TRBJ2-1; tentatively, D is TRBD1 or TRBD2 (6 bases each). Germline-derived CDR1 and CDR2 are DFQATT and SNEGSKA (reference sequence). The V end lost 3 bases, the J end lost 7 bases, and 16 bases lay between the germline ends. CDR3 length: 14 amino acids. CDR3 in DNA: TGCAGTGCTAGGGCCGGGGGCCGCTTGAATGAGCAGTTCTTC. Its protein product is CSARAGGRLNEQFF.

V gene TRBV7-6 combines with J gene TRBJ2-5; the match to TRBD1 covers 8 bases. Trimming removed 3 bases from V and 5 bases from J; junction bases left unmatched: 5. The CDR3 has 14 amino acids. Germline CDR1 reads SGHVS; CDR2 reads FNYEAQ. The CDR3: CASSFFRGLETQYF. Written as DNA, the CDR3 is TGTGCCAGCAGCTTCTTCAGGGGGCTGGAGACCCAGTACTTC.

This clonotype was found a few times. The rearrangement uses TRBV5-6 and TRBJ1-5, with TRBD1 matching over 9 bases. Germline CDR1 is SGHDT and CDR2 is YYEEEE. The CDR3 has 16 residues. V shed 4 bases, J shed 5 bases, and the junction held 10 bases outside the gene matches. CDR3 sequence: CASSIFPGQGHQPQHF. Written as DNA, the CDR3 is TGTGCCAGCAGCATTTTTCCGGGACAGGGTCATCAGCCCCAGCATTTT.

Here the CDR3 reads CSGDRGLKNTEAFF. Here the CDR3 DNA reads TGCAGCGGCGACAGGGGGTTGAAGAACACTGAAGCTTTCTTT. The chain employs TRBV29-1 and TRBJ1-1; TRBD1 aligns across 9 bases. After removal of 7 bases from V and 1 base from J, the junction contained 7 bases not matched to a gene. Per germline, CDR1 SQVTM and CDR2 ANQGSEA. There are 14 residues in the CDR3.

CDR3: CSATRSGPYGYTF. CDR3 in DNA: TGCAGTGCTACCAGGTCAGGACCCTATGGCTACACCTTC. The V gene is TRBV20-1, the J gene TRBJ1-2; D remains ambiguous. Deletions cut 4 bases from V and 4 bases from J, with 13 bases between. From germline, CDR1 is DFQATT and CDR2 SNEGSKA (reference sequence). The CDR3 sequence is 13 residues long.

This clonotype was counted between two and nine times. This sequence joins TRBV30 and TRBJ2-7, with 10 bases lining up with TRBD1. V lost 1 base, J lost 2 bases, and 5 bases stayed unmatched. Per the germline V gene, CDR1 is GTSNPN and CDR2 is SVGIG (reference sequence). CDR3 length: 15 residues. The CDR3 DNA reads as TGTGCCTGGAGTGCCGCCGGGACAGGGGCCTACGAGCAGTACTTC. Encoded protein: CAWSAAGTGAYEQYF.

V gene TRBV7-9 combines with J gene TRBJ2-1, with 8 nucleotides matching TRBD2. In germline, CDR1 is SEHNR, CDR2 FQNEAQ (reference sequence). The CDR3 is 16 residues long. The V segment lost 3 bases and the J segment 11 bases; nucleotides outside the gene matches: 15. In nucleotides, the CDR3 is TGTGCCAGCAGCTTTGTTCCGGGACTAGAGCCCACCCAGCAGTTCTTC. Encoded protein: CASSFVPGLEPTQQFF.

V usage is TRBV6-5 and J usage is TRBJ2-3, with D possibly called TRBD1 or TRBD2 (5 bases each). CDR3 length: 15 amino acids. Trimming stripped 6 bases from V and 0 bases from J, with 13 bases between. Germline V lookup: CDR1 MNHEY, CDR2 SVGAGI. DNA for the CDR3: TGTGCCAGCAGCGGGGACCTCCCAAGCACAGATACGCAGTATTTT. The encoded protein is CASSGDLPSTDTQYF.